These T cell receptor beta chains were read from a single sample in a study of cytomegalovirus exposure and HLA in healthy donors. Only in-frame clones appear in the TCRdb table, and some are missing; sequencing was by immunoSEQ multiplex PCR. The table lists about 120,000 clones, 75% to 85% of them singletons, with more than 8% in the top ten. The specimen sequenced was PBMCs. The receptors come from a female donor in good health and CMV-seropositive. Both conserved end residues are part of each CDR3. Each record gives: J gene, CDR3 length, V gene, clone size, D gene, CDR3 protein, CDR3 DNA. The D gene is left open where the match is weak. The size of a clone is reported for some rows only, either as once, few or many, or as a class for expanded clones.

J gene: TRBJ2-6; CDR3 length: 15; V gene: TRBV4-3; clone size: -; D gene: -; CDR3 protein: CASSQGTAGANVLTF; CDR3 DNA: TGCGCCAGCAGCCAAGGGACAGCTGGGGCCAACGTCCTGACTTTC
J gene: TRBJ2-7; CDR3 length: 12; V gene: TRBV19; clone size: -; D gene: TRBD1; CDR3 protein: CASSTDRGEQYF; CDR3 DNA: TGTGCCAGTAGTACAGACAGGGGAGAGCAGTACTTC
J gene: TRBJ2-3; CDR3 length: 16; V gene: TRBV19; clone size: once; D gene: TRBD1; CDR3 protein: CASSDPGQGALYTQYF; CDR3 DNA: TGTGCCAGCAGTGATCCGGGACAGGGGGCTTTATATACGCAGTATTTT
J gene: TRBJ2-5; CDR3 length: 15; V gene: TRBV5-1; clone size: -; D gene: TRBD2; CDR3 protein: CASSGSGTSGGALYF; CDR3 DNA: TGCGCCAGCAGCGGCTCCGGGACTAGCGGGGGGGCCCTTTACTTC
J gene: TRBJ2-5; CDR3 length: 14; V gene: TRBV4-1; clone size: -; D gene: TRBD1; CDR3 protein: CASSQGDSPETQYF; CDR3 DNA: TGCGCCAGCAGCCAAGGGGACAGTCCAGAGACCCAGTACTTC
J gene: TRBJ2-7; CDR3 length: 17; V gene: TRBV4-3; clone size: -; D gene: TRBD2; CDR3 protein: CASSQEVRGGGSGEQYF; CDR3 DNA: TGCGCCAGCAGCCAAGAGGTGAGGGGCGGGGGGAGCGGCGAGCAGTACTTC
J gene: TRBJ2-5; CDR3 length: 15; V gene: TRBV5-4; clone size: -; D gene: TRBD2; CDR3 protein: CASSRSGGQEETQYF; CDR3 DNA: TGTGCCAGCAGCCGAAGCGGGGGGCAGGAAGAGACCCAGTACTTC
J gene: TRBJ1-3; CDR3 length: 16; V gene: TRBV6-7; clone size: -; D gene: TRBD1; CDR3 protein: CASSYRDRCSGNTIYF; CDR3 DNA: TGTGCCAGCAGTTACCGGGACAGGTGCTCTGGAAACACCATATATTTT
J gene: TRBJ1-1; CDR3 length: 14; V gene: TRBV6-6; clone size: -; D gene: -; CDR3 protein: CASSHHDSPTEAFF; CDR3 DNA: TGTGCCAGCAGTCATCATGACAGTCCCACTGAAGCTTTCTTT
J gene: TRBJ2-5; CDR3 length: 16; V gene: TRBV27; clone size: -; D gene: TRBD2; CDR3 protein: CASSKRLAGRVETQYF; CDR3 DNA: TGTGCCAGCAGTAAGAGACTAGCGGGCCGGGTCGAGACCCAGTACTTC
J gene: TRBJ2-5; CDR3 length: 14; V gene: TRBV27; clone size: -; D gene: -; CDR3 protein: CASSKAQTRETQYF; CDR3 DNA: TGTGCCAGCAGTAAAGCCCAGACGCGGGAGACCCAGTACTTC
J gene: TRBJ1-1; CDR3 length: 14; V gene: TRBV10-1; clone size: -; D gene: TRBD1; CDR3 protein: CASSPPDRETEAFF; CDR3 DNA: TGCGCCAGCAGCCCCCCTGACAGGGAAACTGAAGCTTTCTTT
J gene: TRBJ1-1; CDR3 length: 14; V gene: TRBV7-8; clone size: -; D gene: -; CDR3 protein: CASSLVSGDTEAFF; CDR3 DNA: TGTGCCAGCAGCTTAGTATCAGGGGACACTGAAGCTTTCTTT
J gene: TRBJ1-2; CDR3 length: 15; V gene: TRBV28; clone size: -; D gene: TRBD1; CDR3 protein: CASSPSDRVLYGYTF; CDR3 DNA: TGTGCCAGCAGTCCATCGGACAGGGTCCTCTATGGCTACACCTTC
J gene: TRBJ1-2; CDR3 length: 15; V gene: TRBV5-1; clone size: once; D gene: -; CDR3 protein: CASRAPDSLVYGYTF; CDR3 DNA: TGCGCCAGCAGGGCTCCAGACAGCCTCGTCTATGGCTACACCTTC
J gene: TRBJ2-3; CDR3 length: 15; V gene: TRBV5-1; clone size: few; D gene: -; CDR3 protein: CASSEYQGITDTQYF; CDR3 DNA: TGCGCCAGCAGCGAATACCAGGGGATCACAGATACGCAGTATTTT
J gene: TRBJ1-1; CDR3 length: 15; V gene: TRBV15; clone size: -; D gene: -; CDR3 protein: CATSTQVQGGTEAFF; CDR3 DNA: TGTGCCACCAGCACCCAAGTACAGGGCGGGACTGAAGCTTTCTTT
J gene: TRBJ1-6; CDR3 length: 20; V gene: TRBV27; clone size: -; D gene: TRBD1; CDR3 protein: CASSFPGTVLKSSYNSPLHF; CDR3 DNA: TGTGCCAGCAGTTTTCCCGGGACAGTTCTTAAGAGCTCCTATAATTCACCCCTCCACTTT
J gene: TRBJ2-7; CDR3 length: 14; V gene: TRBV10-2; clone size: -; D gene: -; CDR3 protein: CASSDLGGKDEQYF; CDR3 DNA: TGCGCCAGCAGTGACCTGGGGGGAAAAGACGAGCAGTACTTC
J gene: TRBJ1-3; CDR3 length: 14; V gene: TRBV28; clone size: -; D gene: -; CDR3 protein: CASRTASSGNTIYF; CDR3 DNA: TGTGCCAGCAGGACAGCTTCCTCTGGAAACACCATATATTTT
J gene: TRBJ1-6; CDR3 length: 15; V gene: TRBV5-1; clone size: -; D gene: -; CDR3 protein: CASSLEMGRGSPLHF; CDR3 DNA: TGCGCCAGCAGCTTGGAAATGGGGCGAGGATCACCCCTCCACTTT
J gene: TRBJ2-1; CDR3 length: 13; V gene: TRBV28; clone size: -; D gene: -; CDR3 protein: CASSPISYNEQFF; CDR3 DNA: TGTGCCAGCAGTCCAATCAGTTACAATGAGCAGTTCTTC
J gene: TRBJ1-2; CDR3 length: 13; V gene: TRBV18; clone size: -; D gene: -; CDR3 protein: CASSPPTGDGYTF; CDR3 DNA: TGTGCCAGCTCACCACCTACAGGCGATGGCTACACCTTC
J gene: TRBJ2-6; CDR3 length: 13; V gene: TRBV7-3; clone size: -; D gene: -; CDR3 protein: CASRRAGANVLTF; CDR3 DNA: TGTGCCAGCAGGCGGGCTGGGGCCAACGTCCTGACTTTC
J gene: TRBJ2-7; CDR3 length: 13; V gene: TRBV30; clone size: -; D gene: TRBD1; CDR3 protein: CAWRETGGHEQYF; CDR3 DNA: TGTGCCTGGAGGGAGACAGGGGGCCACGAGCAGTACTTC
J gene: TRBJ2-7; CDR3 length: 15; V gene: TRBV6-5; clone size: -; D gene: -; CDR3 protein: CASSSPSASSYEQYF; CDR3 DNA: TGTGCCAGCAGCTCCCCTAGCGCGAGCTCCTACGAGCAGTACTTC
J gene: TRBJ2-5; CDR3 length: 15; V gene: TRBV5-4; clone size: once; D gene: -; CDR3 protein: CASSLAGLFQETQYF; CDR3 DNA: TGTGCCAGCAGCTTGGCTGGACTGTTCCAAGAGACCCAGTACTTC
J gene: TRBJ1-2; CDR3 length: 13; V gene: TRBV30; clone size: -; D gene: -; CDR3 protein: CAWRKTGVYGYTF; CDR3 DNA: TGTGCCTGGAGGAAGACAGGCGTCTATGGCTACACCTTC
J gene: TRBJ2-5; CDR3 length: 17; V gene: TRBV2; clone size: -; D gene: TRBD2; CDR3 protein: CASSFGTSGVPQETQYF; CDR3 DNA: TGTGCCAGCAGTTTCGGGACTAGCGGCGTACCCCAAGAGACCCAGTACTTC
J gene: TRBJ1-5; CDR3 length: 16; V gene: TRBV7-8; clone size: -; D gene: -; CDR3 protein: CASSLTGSFGNQPQHF; CDR3 DNA: TGTGCCAGCAGCTTAACAGGGAGTTTCGGCAATCAGCCCCAGCATTTT
J gene: TRBJ2-3; CDR3 length: 16; V gene: TRBV5-6; clone size: -; D gene: TRBD2; CDR3 protein: CASSPFAGGSTDTQYF; CDR3 DNA: TGTGCCAGCAGCCCCTTTGCGGGGGGGAGCACAGATACGCAGTATTTT
J gene: TRBJ2-7; CDR3 length: 14; V gene: TRBV6-1; clone size: -; D gene: -; CDR3 protein: CASSEAHFAYEQYF; CDR3 DNA: TGTGCCAGCAGTGAAGCGCACTTCGCCTACGAGCAGTACTTC
J gene: TRBJ1-1; CDR3 length: 13; V gene: TRBV6-5; clone size: -; D gene: TRBD1; CDR3 protein: CASLGGKNTEAFF; CDR3 DNA: TGTGCCAGCCTAGGGGGCAAGAACACTGAAGCTTTCTTT
J gene: TRBJ2-7; CDR3 length: 14; V gene: TRBV21-1; clone size: -; D gene: -; CDR3 protein: CASTKTWGLYEQYF; CDR3 DNA: TGTGCCAGCACCAAAACCTGGGGCCTCTACGAGCAGTACTTC
J gene: TRBJ1-2; CDR3 length: 12; V gene: TRBV30; clone size: -; D gene: -; CDR3 protein: CAWTFGPYGYTF; CDR3 DNA: TGTGCCTGGACCTTTGGGCCCTATGGCTACACCTTC
J gene: TRBJ1-2; CDR3 length: 13; V gene: TRBV5-6; clone size: -; D gene: -; CDR3 protein: CASSLGQADGYTF; CDR3 DNA: TGTGCCAGCAGCTTGGGCCAGGCCGATGGCTACACCTTC
J gene: TRBJ2-1; CDR3 length: 17; V gene: TRBV5-1; clone size: -; D gene: TRBD2; CDR3 protein: CASSGARTSGGADEQFF; CDR3 DNA: TGCGCCAGCAGCGGAGCCCGGACTAGCGGGGGGGCAGATGAGCAGTTCTTC